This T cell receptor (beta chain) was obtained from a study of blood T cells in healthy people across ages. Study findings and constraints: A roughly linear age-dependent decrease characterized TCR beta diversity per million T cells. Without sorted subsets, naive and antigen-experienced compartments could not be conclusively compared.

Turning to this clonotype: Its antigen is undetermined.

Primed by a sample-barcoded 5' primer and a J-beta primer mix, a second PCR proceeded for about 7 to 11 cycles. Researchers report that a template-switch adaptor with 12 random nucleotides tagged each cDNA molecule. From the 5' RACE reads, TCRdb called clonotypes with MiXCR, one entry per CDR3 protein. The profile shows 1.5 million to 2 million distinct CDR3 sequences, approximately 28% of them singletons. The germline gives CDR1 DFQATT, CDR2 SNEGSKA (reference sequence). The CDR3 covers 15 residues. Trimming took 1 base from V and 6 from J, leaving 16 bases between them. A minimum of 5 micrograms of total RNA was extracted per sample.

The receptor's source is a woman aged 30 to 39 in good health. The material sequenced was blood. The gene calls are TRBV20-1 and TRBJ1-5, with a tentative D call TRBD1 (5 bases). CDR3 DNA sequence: TGCAGTGCTAGAGGACCGGGACCCGCCTTTCAGCCCCAGCATTTT. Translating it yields CSARGPGPAFQPQHF.